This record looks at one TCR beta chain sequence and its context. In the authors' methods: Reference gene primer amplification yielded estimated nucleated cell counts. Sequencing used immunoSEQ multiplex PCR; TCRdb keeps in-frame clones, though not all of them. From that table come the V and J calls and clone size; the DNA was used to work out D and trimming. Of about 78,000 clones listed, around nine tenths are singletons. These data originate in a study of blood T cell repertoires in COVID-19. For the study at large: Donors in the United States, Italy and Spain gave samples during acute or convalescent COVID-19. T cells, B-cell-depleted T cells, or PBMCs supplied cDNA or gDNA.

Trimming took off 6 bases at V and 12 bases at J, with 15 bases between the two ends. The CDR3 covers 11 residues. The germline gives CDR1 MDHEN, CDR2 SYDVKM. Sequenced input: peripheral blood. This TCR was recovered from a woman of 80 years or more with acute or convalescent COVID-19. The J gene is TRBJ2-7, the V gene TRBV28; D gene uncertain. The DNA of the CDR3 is TGTGCCAGCAGCCGAAAGACCAGGTTGTACTTC. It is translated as CASSRKTRLYF.